This TCR beta chain was obtained from a study of shared clonotypes between healthy human individuals. Study context: Per donor, three plates held CD4 naive cells, three held CD4 memory, two held CD8 naive and one held CD8 memory.

All donors qualified as healthy HIV-negative adults and had experienced no recent acute infections or vaccinations. This clone has more than one count but fewer than ten. TCRdb's table, derived via immunoSEQ multiplex PCR, lists solely in-frame clones and lacks some. The repertoire holds about 1 million clones, roughly 80% seen once, with 1.4% to 1.5% in the top ten. What was sequenced was memory CD4+ T cells sorted from blood. Specified subset: CD45RA-negative fraction. This receptor was taken from a man younger than 35 in good health.

The CDR3 bases are TGTGCCAGCAGGAGGTCCGGGGTAAATCAGCCCCAGCATTTT. Translation gives CASRRSGVNQPQHF. The rearrangement joins TRBV11-2 to TRBJ1-5; D ambiguous. CDR1 and CDR2 from the germline V gene are SGHAT and FQNNGV. The CDR3 sequence is 14 residues long. V shed 6 bases and J shed 4 bases, with 13 bases lying between them. The whole variable domain, remainder taken from reference TRBV11-2 and TRBJ1-5, is EAGVAQSPRYKIIEKRQSVAFWCNPISGHATLYWYQQILGQGPKLLIQFQNNGVVDDSQLPKDRFSAERLKGVDSTLKIQPAKLEDSAVYLCASRRSGVNQPQHFGDGTRLSIL.